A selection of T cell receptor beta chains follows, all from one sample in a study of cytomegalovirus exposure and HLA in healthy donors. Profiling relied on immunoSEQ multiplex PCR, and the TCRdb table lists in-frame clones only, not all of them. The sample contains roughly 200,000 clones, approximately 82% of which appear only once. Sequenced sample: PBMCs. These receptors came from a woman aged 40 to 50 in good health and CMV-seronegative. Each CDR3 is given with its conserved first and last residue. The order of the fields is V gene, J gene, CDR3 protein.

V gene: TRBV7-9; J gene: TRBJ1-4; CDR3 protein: CASSPTRVDGEKLFF
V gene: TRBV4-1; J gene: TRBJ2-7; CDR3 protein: CASSQVPDISYEQYF
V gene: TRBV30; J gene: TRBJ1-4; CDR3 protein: CAWTPSATNEKLFF
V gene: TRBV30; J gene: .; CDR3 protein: CAWGAGTGSSYEQYF
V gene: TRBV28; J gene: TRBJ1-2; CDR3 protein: CASSSWTGEDGYTF
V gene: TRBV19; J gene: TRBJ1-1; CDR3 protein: CASSIHRTGGEAFF
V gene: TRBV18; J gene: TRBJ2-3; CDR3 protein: CASSPQGLLTDTQYF
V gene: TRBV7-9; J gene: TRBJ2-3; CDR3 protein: CASSLAPVTDTQYF
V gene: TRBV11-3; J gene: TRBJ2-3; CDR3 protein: CASSAGLAVTDTQYF
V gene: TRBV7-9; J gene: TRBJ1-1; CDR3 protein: CACGASTEAFF
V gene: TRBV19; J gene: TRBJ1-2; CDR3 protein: CASSPTGATYGYTF
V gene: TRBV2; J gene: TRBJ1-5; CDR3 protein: CASSTGAGSNQPQHF
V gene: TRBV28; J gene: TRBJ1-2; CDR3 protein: CASSTLGTGGVGYTF
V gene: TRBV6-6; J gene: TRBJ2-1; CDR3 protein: CASPRESKDNEQFF
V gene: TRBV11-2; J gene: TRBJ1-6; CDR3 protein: CASSSWGQGDSPLHF
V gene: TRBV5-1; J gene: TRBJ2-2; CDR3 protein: CASSLGLAGGRNTGELFF
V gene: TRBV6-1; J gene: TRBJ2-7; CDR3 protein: CASTKTGTDTYEQYF
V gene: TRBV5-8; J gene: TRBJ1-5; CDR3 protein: CASSLAGSLWAGQPQHF
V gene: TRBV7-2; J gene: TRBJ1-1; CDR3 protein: CASSFQQSNTEAFF
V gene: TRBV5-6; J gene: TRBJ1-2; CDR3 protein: CASSLGMGSSNYGYTF
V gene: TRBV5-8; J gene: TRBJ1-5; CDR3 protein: CASSFFPPPQHF
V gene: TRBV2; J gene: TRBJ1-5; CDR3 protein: CASSEETLGQPQHF
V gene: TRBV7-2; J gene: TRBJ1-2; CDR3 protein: CASSPGQGAGGYTF
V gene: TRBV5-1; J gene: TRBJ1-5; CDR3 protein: CASRSGLGQPQHF
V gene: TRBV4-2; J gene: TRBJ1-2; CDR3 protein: CASSQVGGEGRDGYTF
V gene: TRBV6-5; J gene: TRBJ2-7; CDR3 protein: CASSYSRDSPGEQYF
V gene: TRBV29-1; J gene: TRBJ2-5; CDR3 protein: CSVEDPTPQDRVEETQYF
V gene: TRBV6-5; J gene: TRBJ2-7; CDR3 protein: CASSRQDNYEQYF
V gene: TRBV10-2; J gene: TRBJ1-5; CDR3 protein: CASTGQFNQPQHF
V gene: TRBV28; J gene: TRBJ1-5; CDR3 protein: CASSPGQGLSNQPQHF
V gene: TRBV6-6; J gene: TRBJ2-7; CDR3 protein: CASSTGGTSYEQYF
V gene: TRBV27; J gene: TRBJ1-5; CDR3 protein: CASSSHSNQPQHF
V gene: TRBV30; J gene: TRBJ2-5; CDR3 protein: CASTRSGGAKETQYF
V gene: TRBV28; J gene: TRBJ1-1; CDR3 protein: CASSLFRGRDTEAFF
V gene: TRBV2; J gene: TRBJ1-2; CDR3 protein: CASSGGGRGYTF
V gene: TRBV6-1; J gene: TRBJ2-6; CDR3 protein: CASSENDRRLNSGANVLTF
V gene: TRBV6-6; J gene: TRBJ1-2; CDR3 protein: CASSYSGGGGYTF
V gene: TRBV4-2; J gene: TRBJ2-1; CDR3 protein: CASSPPGVRGTRAVNEQFF
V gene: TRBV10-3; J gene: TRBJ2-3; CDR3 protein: CAVGTSGGGTDTQYF
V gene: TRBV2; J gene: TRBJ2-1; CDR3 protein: CASGGGGNEQFF
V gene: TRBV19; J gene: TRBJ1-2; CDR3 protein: CASSIQGANYGYTF
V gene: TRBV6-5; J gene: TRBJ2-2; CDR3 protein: CASSLTGTPTGELFF